This T cell receptor beta chain was identified in a study of OX40 agonist ivuxolimab in advanced cancers. Regarding the research as a whole: Ivuxolimab was a fully human IgG2 agonistic monoclonal antibody targeting the costimulatory receptor OX40 (CD134). The point of sequencing TCRbeta in the periphery was to test whether ivuxolimab changed TCR sequence diversity and drove clonal T-cell expansion. Of the roughly 52 patients in dose escalation, about 20 had hepatocellular carcinoma, some 15 had melanoma, 9 had renal cell carcinoma and 9 had head and neck cancer. A male proportion of 70% to 90% and a mean age of approximately 60 years, ranging from about 20 to 79, were recorded for the dose-escalation cohort. Intravenous ivuxolimab was administered to patients every 2 weeks at six dose levels: 0.01, 0.1, 0.3, 1.5, 3 and 10 mg/kg. The paper reports the monotherapy dose-escalation portion (N ≈ 50 patients) of the phase I ivuxolimab trial. Prior anti-PD-1, anti-PD-L1 or anti-CTLA-4 therapy was permitted, and roughly two fifths of dose-escalation patients had received checkpoint inhibitors. Three dose-escalation patients achieved partial responses, one with hepatocellular carcinoma and two with cutaneous melanoma.

The trial excluded patients who had a history of autoimmune disease or were on systemic immunosuppression. Peripheral blood for TCR sequencing was drawn from every dose cohort at baseline, at cycle 4 day 1 and at cycle 7 day 1. The samples were drawn from a first-in-human, open-label, multicenter phase I dose-escalation trial of ivuxolimab. Adults with locally advanced or metastatic melanoma, renal cell, hepatocellular, or head and neck squamous cell carcinoma were enrolled in the trial. CD4+ and CD8+ T cells were sorted separately from peripheral blood before TCR sequencing. Remarks on this clone: What antigen it recognizes has not been identified. It has no much larger one-base neighbor in the sample; base qualities were not kept.

The CDR1 and CDR2 encoded by the germline V gene (reference sequence) are LNHDA and SQIVND. V trim: 7 bases; J trim: 5 bases; unmatched bases: 5. The CDR3 holds 14 amino acids from the cysteine to the phenylalanine. The entry retains the CDR3 DNA only, 42 bases that are in frame from base 1. The investigation overall reported the following: In the 0.1-3.0 mg/kg groups, partial responders had among the lowest normalized peripheral clonal expansion, particularly in CD8+ T cells. After ivuxolimab, more expanded clones were found on average in CD8+ T cells than in CD4+ T cells. Low levels of normalized T-cell clonal expansion were also shown by some nonresponding patients. At doses of 0.1 to 3.0 mg/kg, clonal expansion of both CD4+ and CD8+ T cells in blood was seen between baseline and week 6. Antigen specificity was not determined for the clonally expanded peripheral T cells.

Genomic DNA was isolated from the sorted cells so that the TCRbeta CDR3 region could be sequenced. The immunoSEQ Assay was used for sequencing of TCRbeta CDR3 regions. Entries here come from immuneACCESS through TCRdb and include only in-frame sequences with V and J called. Some clones fail to appear in such tables; in the studies checked, an unresolved V gene covers under half of the shortfall, and the cause of the remainder is unknown. The sample records some 80,000 clones, 85% to 90% of which are singletons. The ten largest clones represent roughly 0.54% of the sample. The sequencing used CD4+ or CD8+ T cells sorted from blood, collected in a trial of the OX40 agonist ivuxolimab. The TCR sequence derives from an adult with an advanced solid tumor such as melanoma, head and neck, liver or kidney cancer. The chain is made from TRBV19 and TRBJ1-5, with 10 junctional bases fitting TRBD1. The bases are TGTGCCAGTACTCGACAGGGGGCTGATCAGCCCCAGCATTTT. This codes for CASTRQGADQPQHF.